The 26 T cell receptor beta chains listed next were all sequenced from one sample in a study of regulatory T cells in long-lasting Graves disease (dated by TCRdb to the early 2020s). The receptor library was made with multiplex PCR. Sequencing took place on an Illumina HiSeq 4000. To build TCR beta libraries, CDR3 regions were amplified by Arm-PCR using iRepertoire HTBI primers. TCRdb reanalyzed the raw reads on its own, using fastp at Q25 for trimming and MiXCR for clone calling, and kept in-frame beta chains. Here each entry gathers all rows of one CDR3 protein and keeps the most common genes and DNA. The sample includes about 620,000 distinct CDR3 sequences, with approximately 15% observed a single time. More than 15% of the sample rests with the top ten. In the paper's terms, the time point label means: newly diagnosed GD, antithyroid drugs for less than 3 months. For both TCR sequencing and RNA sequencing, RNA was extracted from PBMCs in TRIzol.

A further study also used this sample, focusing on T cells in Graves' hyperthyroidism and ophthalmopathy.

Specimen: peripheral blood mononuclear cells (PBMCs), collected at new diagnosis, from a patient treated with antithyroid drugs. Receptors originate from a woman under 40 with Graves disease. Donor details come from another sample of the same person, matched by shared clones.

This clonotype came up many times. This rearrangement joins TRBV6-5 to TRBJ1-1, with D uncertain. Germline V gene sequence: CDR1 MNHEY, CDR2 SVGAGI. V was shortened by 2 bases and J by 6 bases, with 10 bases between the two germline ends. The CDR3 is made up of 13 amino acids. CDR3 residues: CASSYEIGAEAFF. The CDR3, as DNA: TGTGCCAGCAGTTACGAGATTGGCGCTGAAGCTTTCTTT.

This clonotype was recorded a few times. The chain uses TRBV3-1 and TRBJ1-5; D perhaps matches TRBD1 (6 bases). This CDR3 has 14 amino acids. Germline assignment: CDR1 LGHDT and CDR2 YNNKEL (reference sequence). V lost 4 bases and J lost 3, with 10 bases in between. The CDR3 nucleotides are TGTGCCAGCAGCCGAGGACAGAACAATCAGCCCCAGCATTTT. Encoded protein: CASSRGQNNQPQHF. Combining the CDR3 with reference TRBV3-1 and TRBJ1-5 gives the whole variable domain DTAVSQTPKYLVTQMGNDKSIKCEQNLGHDTMYWYKQDSKKFLKIMFSYNNKELIINETVPNRFSPKSPDKAHLNLHINSLELGDSAVYFCASSRGQNNQPQHFGDGTRLSIL.

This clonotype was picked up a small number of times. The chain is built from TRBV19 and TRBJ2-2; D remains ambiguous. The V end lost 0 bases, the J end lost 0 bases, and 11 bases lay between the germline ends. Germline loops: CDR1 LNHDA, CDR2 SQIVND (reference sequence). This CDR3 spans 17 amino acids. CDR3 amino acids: CASSIEHSAANTGELFF. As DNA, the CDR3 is TGTGCCAGTAGTATAGAGCACAGCGCCGCGAACACCGGGGAGCTGTTTTTT. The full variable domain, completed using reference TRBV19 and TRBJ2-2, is DGGITQSPKYLFRKEGQNVTLSCEQNLNHDAMYWYRQDPGQGLRLIYYSQIVNDFQKGDIAEGYSVSREKKESFPLTVTSAQKNPTAFYLCASSIEHSAANTGELFFGEGSRLTVL.

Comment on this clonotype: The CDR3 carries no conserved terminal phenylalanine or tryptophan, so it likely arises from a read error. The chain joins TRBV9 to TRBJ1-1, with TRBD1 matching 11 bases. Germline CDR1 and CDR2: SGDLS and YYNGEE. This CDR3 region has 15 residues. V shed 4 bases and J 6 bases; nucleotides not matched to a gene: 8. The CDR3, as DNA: TGTGCCAGCAGCTTGAGTGGGGGACAGGGGGCTGAAGCTTTCCTT. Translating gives CASSLSGGQGAEAFL.

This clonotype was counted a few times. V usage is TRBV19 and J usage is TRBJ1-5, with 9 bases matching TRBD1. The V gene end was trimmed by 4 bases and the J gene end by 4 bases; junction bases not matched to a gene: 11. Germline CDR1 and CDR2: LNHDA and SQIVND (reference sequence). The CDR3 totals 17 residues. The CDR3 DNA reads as TGTGCCAGTAGTACCCCGACCACAGGGGGCCGGAATCAGCCCCAGCATTTT. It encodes CASSTPTTGGRNQPQHF. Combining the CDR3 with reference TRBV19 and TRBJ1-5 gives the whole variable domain DGGITQSPKYLFRKEGQNVTLSCEQNLNHDAMYWYRQDPGQGLRLIYYSQIVNDFQKGDIAEGYSVSREKKESFPLTVTSAQKNPTAFYLCASSTPTTGGRNQPQHFGDGTRLSIL.

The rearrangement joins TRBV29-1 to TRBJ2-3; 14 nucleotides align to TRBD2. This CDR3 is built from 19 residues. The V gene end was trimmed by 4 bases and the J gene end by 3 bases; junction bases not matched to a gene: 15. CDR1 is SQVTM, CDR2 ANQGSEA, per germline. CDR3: CSVVKSGLAGGLGTDTQYF. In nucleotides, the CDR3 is TGCAGCGTTGTGAAGTCCGGACTAGCGGGAGGTCTTGGGACAGATACGCAGTATTTT.

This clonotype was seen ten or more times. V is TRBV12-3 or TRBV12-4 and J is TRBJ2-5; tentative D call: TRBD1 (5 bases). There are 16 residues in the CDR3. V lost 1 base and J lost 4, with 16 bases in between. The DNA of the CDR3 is TGTGCCAGCAGTTTAGGGGGCCCCCCAAATCCAGAGACCCAGTACTTC. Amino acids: CASSLGGPPNPETQYF.

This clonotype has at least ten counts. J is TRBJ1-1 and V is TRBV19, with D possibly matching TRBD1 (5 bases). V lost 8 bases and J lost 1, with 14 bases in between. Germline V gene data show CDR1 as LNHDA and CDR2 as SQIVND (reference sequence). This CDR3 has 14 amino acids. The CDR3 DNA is TGTGCCAGTGAGGTGGGACGTGGGAACACTGAAGCTTTCTTT. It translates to CASEVGRGNTEAFF.

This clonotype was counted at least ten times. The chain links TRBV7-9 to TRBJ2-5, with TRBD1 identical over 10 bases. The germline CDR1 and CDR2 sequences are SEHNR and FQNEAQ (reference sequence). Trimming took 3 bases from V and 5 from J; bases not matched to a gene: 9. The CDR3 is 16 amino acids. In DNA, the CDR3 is TGTGCCAGCAGCTTTATTGAGACAGGGGGCTGGGAGACCCAGTACTTC. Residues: CASSFIETGGWETQYF.

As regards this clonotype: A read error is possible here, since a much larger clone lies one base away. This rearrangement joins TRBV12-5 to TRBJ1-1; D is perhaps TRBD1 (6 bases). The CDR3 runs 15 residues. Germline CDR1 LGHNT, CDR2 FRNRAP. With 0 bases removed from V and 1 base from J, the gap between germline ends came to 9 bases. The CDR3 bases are TGTGCTAGTGGTTTGGTACAGGGCGGGAACACTGAAGCTTTCTTT. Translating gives CASGLVQGGNTEAFF.

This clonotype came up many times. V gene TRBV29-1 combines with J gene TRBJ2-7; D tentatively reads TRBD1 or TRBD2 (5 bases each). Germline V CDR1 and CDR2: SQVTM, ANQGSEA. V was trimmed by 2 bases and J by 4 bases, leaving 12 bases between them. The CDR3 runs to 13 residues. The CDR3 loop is CSVEIGTAYEQYF. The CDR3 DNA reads TGCAGCGTTGAAATAGGGACGGCATACGAGCAGTACTTC.

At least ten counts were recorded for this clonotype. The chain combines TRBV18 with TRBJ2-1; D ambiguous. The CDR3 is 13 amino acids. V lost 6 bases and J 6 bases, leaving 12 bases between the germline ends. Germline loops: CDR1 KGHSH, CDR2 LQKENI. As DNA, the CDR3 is TGTGCCAGCTCGCCAGACTGGGGCAATGAGCAGTTCTTC. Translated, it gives CASSPDWGNEQFF.

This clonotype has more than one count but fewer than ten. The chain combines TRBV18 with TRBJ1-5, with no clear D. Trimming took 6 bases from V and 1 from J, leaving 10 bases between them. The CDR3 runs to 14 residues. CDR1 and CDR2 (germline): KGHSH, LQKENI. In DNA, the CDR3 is TGTGCCAGCTCTTGGGCTCAAAGCAATCAGCCCCAGCATTTT. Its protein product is CASSWAQSNQPQHF.

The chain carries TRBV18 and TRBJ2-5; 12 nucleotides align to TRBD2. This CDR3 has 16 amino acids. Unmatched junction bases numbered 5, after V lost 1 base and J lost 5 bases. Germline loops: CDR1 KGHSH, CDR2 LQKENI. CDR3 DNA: TGTGCCAGCTCACCACGGACTAGCGGGATCTCGGAGACCCAGTACTTC. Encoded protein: CASSPRTSGISETQYF.

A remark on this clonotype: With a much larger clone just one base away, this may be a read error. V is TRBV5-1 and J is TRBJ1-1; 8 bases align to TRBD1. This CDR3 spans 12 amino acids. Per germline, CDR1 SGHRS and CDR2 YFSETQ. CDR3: CASRSPTGEASF. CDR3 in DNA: TGCGCCTCCCGAAGTCCGACAGGGGAAGCTTCCTTT.

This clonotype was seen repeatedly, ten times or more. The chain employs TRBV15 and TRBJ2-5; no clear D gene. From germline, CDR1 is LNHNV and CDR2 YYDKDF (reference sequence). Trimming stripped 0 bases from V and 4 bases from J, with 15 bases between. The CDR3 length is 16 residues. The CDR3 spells CATSRDDRVGGETQYF. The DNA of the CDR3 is TGTGCCACCAGCAGAGATGATCGGGTTGGTGGAGAGACCCAGTACTTC.

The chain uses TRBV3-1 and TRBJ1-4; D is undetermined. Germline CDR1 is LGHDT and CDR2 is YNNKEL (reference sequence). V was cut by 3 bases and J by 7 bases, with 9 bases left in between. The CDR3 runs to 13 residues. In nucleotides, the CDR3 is TGTGCCAGCAGCCAGGAAATACGTGAAAAACTGTTTTTT. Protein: CASSQEIREKLFF.

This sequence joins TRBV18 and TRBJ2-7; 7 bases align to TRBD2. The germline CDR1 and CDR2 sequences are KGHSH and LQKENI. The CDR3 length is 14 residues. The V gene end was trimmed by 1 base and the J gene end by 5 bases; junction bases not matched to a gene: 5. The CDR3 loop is CASSPQRGSNEQYF. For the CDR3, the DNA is TGTGCCAGCTCACCACAGCGGGGTTCCAACGAGCAGTACTTC. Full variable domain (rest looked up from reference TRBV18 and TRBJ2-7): NAGVMQNPRHLVRRRGQEARLRCSPMKGHSHVYWYRQLPEEGLKFMVYLQKENIIDESGMPKERFSAEFPKEGPSILRIQQVVRGDSAAYFCASSPQRGSNEQYFGPGTRLTVT.

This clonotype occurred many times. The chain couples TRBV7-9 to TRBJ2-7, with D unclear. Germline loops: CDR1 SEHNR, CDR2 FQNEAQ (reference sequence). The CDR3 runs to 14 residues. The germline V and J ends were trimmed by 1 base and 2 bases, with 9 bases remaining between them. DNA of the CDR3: TGTGCCAGCAGCTTAGAAGGGCCGGCCTACGAGCAGTACTTC. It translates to CASSLEGPAYEQYF.

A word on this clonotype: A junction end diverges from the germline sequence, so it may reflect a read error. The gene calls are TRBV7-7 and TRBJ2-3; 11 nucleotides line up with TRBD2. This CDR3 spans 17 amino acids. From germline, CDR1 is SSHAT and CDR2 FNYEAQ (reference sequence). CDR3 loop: CASSPLAGGTSTDTQYF. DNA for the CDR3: TGTGCTAGCAGCCCCTTAGCGGGAGGGACTAGCACAGATACGCAGTATTTT.

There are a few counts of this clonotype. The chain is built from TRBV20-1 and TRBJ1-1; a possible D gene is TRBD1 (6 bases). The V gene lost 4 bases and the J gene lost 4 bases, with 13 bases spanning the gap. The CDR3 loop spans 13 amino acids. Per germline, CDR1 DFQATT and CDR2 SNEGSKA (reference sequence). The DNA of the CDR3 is TGCAGTGCTACCCCGGACAGTTCCACTGAAGCTTTCTTT. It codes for CSATPDSSTEAFF.

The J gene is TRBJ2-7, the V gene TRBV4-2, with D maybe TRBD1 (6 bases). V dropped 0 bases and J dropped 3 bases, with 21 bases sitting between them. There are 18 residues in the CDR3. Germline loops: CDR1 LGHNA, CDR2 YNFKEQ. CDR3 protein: CASSQDQPDSRSYYEQYF. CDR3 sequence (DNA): TGTGCCAGCAGCCAAGATCAGCCGGACAGCCGGTCTTACTACGAGCAGTACTTC.

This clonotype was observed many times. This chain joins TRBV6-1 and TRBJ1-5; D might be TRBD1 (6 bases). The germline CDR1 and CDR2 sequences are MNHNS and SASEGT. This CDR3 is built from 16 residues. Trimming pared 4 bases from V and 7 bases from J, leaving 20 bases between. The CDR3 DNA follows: TGTGCCAGCAGTGGACCAAACAGGGAGTTGCGGCAGCCCCAGCATTTT. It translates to CASSGPNRELRQPQHF.

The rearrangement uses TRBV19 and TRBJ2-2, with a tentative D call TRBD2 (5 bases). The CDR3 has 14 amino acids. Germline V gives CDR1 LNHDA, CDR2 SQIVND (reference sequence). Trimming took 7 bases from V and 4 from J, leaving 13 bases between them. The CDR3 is CASTQAGSTGELFF. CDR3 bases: TGTGCCAGTACTCAGGCGGGTTCCACCGGGGAGCTGTTTTTT.

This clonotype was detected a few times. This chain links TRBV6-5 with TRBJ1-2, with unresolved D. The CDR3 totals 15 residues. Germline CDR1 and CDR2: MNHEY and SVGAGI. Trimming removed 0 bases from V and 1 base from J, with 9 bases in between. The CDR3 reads CASSYSVSINYGYTF. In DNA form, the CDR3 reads TGTGCCAGCAGTTACTCTGTCAGTATTAACTATGGCTACACCTTC.

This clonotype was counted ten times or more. The CDR3 loop is CASRTLSPLTQHF. The CDR3 region has the DNA TGTGCCAGCAGGACCCTCTCTCCATTGACCCAGCATTTT. The gene calls are TRBV28 and TRBJ1-5; D gene uncertain. This CDR3 is built from 13 residues. Per the germline V gene, CDR1 is MDHEN and CDR2 is SYDVKM. V lost 6 bases and J 11 bases, leaving 17 bases between the germline ends.